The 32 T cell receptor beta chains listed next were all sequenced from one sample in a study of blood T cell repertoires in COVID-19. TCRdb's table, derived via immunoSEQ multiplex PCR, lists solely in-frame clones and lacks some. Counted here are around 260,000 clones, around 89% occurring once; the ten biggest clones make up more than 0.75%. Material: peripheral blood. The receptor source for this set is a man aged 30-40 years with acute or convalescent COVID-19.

CDR3 amino acids: CASSSHLSGLGTDTQYF. CDR3 sequence (DNA): TGTGCCAGCAGTTCCCACCTTAGCGGGCTGGGGACAGATACGCAGTATTTT. This chain joins TRBV6-2 or TRBV6-3 and TRBJ2-3; TRBD2 matches 7 bases. CDR3 length equals 17 residues. In germline, CDR1 is MNHEY, CDR2 SVGEGT. V trimming: 4 bases; J trimming: 3 bases; junction bases outside the gene matches: 13.

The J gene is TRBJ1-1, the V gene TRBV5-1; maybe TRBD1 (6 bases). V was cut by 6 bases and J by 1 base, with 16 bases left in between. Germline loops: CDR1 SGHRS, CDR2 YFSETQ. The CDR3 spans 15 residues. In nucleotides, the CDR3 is TGCGCCAGCAAACCTATCGAACAGGGGAACACTGAAGCTTTCTTT. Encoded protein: CASKPIEQGNTEAFF.

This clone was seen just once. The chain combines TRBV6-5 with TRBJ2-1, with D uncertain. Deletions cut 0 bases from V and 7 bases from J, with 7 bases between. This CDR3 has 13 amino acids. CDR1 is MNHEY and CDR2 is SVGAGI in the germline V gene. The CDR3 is CASSYSSRNEQFF. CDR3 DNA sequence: TGTGCCAGCAGTTACTCTTCGAGGAATGAGCAGTTCTTC.

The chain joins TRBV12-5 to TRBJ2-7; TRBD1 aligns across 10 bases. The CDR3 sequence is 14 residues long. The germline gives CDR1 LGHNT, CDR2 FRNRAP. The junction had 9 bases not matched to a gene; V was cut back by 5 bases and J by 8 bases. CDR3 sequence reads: CASGNGQGVTQQYF. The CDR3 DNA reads TGTGCTAGTGGTAATGGACAGGGGGTTACGCAGCAGTACTTC.

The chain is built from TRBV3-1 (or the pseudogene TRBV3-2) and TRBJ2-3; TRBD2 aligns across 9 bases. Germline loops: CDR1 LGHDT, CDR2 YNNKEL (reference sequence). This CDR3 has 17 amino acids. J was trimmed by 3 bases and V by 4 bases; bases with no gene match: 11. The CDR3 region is CASSRRTRGGATDTQYF. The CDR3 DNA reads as TGTGCCAGCAGCCGTCGGACGCGCGGGGGGGCAACAGATACGCAGTATTTT.

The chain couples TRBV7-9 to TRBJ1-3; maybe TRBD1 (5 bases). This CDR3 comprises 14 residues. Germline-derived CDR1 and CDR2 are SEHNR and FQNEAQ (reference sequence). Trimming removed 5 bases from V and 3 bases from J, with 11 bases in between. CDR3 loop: CASSGPGGGNTIYF. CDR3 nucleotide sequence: TGTGCCAGCAGCGGGCCGGGGGGTGGAAACACCATATATTTT.

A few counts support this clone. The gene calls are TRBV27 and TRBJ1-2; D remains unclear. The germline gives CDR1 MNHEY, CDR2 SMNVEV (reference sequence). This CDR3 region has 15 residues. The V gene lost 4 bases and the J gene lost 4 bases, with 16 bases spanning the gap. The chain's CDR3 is CASSSEAVGAYGYTF. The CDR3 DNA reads TGTGCCAGCAGTTCCGAGGCGGTGGGAGCCTATGGCTACACCTTC.

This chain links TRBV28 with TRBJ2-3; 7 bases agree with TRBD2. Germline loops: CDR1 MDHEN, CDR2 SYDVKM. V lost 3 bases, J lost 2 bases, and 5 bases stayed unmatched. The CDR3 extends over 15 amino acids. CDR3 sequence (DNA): TGTGCCAGCAGTTTCCAGCGGGGATACACAGATACGCAGTATTTT. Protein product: CASSFQRGYTDTQYF.

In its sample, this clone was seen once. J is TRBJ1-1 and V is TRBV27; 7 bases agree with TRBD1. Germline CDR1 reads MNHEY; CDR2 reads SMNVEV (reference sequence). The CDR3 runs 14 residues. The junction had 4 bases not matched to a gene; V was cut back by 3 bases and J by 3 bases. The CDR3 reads CASSFDRADTEAFF. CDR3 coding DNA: TGTGCCAGCAGTTTCGACAGGGCGGACACTGAAGCTTTCTTT.

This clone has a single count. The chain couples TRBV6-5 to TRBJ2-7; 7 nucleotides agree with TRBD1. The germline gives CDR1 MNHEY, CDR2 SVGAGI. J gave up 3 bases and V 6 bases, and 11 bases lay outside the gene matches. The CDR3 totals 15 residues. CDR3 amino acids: CASSPQTGRFYEQYF. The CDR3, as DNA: TGTGCCAGCAGCCCACAGACAGGGCGATTCTACGAGCAGTACTTC.

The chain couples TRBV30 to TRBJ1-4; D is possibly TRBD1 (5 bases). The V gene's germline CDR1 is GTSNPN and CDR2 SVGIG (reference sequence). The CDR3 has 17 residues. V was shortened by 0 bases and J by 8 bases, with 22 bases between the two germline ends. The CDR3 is CAWSVVFSRTSEEKLFF. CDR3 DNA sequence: TGTGCCTGGAGTGTAGTATTTTCTCGGACATCTGAGGAAAAACTGTTTTTT.

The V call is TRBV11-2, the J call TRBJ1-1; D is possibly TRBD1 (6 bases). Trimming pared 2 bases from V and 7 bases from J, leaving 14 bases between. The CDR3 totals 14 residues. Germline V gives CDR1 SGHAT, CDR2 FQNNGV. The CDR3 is CASSLFSGAVEAFF. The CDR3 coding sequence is TGTGCCAGCAGCTTATTTTCAGGGGCGGTTGAAGCTTTCTTT.

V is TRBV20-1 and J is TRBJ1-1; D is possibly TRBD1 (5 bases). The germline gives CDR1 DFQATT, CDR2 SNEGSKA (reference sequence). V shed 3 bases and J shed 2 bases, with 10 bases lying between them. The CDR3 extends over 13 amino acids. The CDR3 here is CSASRTPNTEAFF. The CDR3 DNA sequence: TGCAGTGCTAGTAGGACACCCAACACTGAAGCTTTCTTT.

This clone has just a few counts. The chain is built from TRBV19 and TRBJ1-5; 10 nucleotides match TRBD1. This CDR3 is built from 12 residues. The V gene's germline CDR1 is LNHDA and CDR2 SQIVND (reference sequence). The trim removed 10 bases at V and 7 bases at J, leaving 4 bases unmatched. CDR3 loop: CATQGQGQPQHF. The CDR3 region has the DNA TGTGCCACTCAGGGACAGGGGCAGCCCCAGCATTTT.

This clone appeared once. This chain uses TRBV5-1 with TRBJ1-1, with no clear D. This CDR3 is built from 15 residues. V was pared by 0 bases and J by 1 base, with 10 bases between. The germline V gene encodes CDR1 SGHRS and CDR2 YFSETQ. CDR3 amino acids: CASSLVVSGNTEAFF. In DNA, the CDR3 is TGCGCCAGCAGCTTGGTTGTGAGCGGGAACACTGAAGCTTTCTTT.

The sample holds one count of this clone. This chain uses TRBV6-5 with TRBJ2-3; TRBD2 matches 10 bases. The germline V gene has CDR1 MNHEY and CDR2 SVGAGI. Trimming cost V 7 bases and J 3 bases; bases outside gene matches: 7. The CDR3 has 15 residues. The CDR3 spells CASTRAGGSTDTQYF. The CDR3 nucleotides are TGTGCCAGCACCCGAGCGGGAGGGAGTACAGATACGCAGTATTTT.

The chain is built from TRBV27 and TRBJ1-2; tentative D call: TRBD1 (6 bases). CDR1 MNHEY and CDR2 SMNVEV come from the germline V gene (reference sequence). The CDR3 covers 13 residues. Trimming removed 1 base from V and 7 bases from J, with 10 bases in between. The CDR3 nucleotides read TGTGCCAGCAGTTTATGGGGGCGGCGTGGCTACACCTTC. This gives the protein CASSLWGRRGYTF.

CDR3 residues: CASSDFGTASYEQYF. The CDR3, as DNA: TGTGCCAGCAGTGACTTCGGGACAGCTTCCTACGAGCAGTACTTC. This chain links TRBV28 with TRBJ2-7; 7 bases map to TRBD1. V was pared by 5 bases and J by 1 base, with 8 bases of the junction left unmatched. In germline, CDR1 is MDHEN, CDR2 SYDVKM. The CDR3 extends over 15 amino acids. Full variable domain (rest looked up from reference TRBV28 and TRBJ2-7): DVKVTQSSRYLVKRTGEKVFLECVQDMDHENMFWYRQDPGLGLRLIYFSYDVKMKEKGDIPEGYSVSREKKERFSLILESASTNQTSMYLCASSDFGTASYEQYFGPGTRLTVT.

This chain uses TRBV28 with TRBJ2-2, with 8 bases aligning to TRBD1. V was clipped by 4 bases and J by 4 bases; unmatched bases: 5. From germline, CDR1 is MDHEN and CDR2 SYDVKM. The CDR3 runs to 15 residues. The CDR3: CASSSQGAGTGELFF. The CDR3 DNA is TGTGCCAGCAGTTCCCAGGGGGCCGGCACCGGGGAGCTGTTTTTT.

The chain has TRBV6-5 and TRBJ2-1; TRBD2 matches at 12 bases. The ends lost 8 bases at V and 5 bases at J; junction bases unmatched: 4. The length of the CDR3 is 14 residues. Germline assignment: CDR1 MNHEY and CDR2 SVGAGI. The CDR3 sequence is CASYGLAGNNEQFF. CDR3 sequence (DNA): TGTGCCAGCTACGGACTAGCGGGAAACAATGAGCAGTTCTTC.

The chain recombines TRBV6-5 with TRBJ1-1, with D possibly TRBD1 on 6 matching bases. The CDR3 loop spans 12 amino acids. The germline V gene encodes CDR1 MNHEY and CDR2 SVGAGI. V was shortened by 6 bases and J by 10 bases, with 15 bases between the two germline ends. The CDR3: CASSLDSLRAFF. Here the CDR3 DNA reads TGTGCCAGCAGCCTGGACAGTTTAAGAGCTTTCTTT.

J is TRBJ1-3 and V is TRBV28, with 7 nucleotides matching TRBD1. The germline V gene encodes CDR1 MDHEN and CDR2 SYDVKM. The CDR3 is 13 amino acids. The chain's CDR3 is CTTGQPYGNTIYF. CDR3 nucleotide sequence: TGTACCACGGGACAGCCGTATGGAAACACCATATATTTT.

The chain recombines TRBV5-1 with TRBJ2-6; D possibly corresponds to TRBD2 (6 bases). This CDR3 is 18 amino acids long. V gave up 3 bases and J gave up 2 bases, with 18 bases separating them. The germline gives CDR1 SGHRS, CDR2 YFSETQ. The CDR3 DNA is TGCGCCAGCAGCTCCCATCCACCTGGGGGGACTGGGGCCAACGTCCTGACTTTC. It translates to CASSSHPPGGTGANVLTF. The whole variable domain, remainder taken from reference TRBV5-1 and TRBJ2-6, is KAGVTQTPRYLIKTRGQQVTLSCSPISGHRSVSWYQQTPGQGLQFLFEYFSETQRNKGNFPGRFSGRQFSNSRSEMNVSTLELGDSALYLCASSSHPPGGTGANVLTFGAGSRLTVL.

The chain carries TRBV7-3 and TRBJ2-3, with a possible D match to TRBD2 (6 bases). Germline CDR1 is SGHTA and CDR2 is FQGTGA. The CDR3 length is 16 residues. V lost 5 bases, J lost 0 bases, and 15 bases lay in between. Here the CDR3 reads CASSTWGVGSTDTQYF. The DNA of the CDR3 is TGTGCCAGCAGCACATGGGGGGTTGGCAGCACAGATACGCAGTATTTT.

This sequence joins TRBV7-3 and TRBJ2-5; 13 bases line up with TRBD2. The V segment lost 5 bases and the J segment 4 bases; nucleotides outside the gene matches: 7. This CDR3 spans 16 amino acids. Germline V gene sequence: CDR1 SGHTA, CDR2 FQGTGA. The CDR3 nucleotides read TGTGCCAGCAGCCCCGGGGGACTAGCGGGGAGAGAGACCCAGTACTTC. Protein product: CASSPGGLAGRETQYF.

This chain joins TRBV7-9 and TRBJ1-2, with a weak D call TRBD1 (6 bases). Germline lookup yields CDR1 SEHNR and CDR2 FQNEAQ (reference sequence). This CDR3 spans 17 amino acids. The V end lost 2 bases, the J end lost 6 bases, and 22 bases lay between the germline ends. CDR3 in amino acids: CASSLIGQSKGRHGYTF. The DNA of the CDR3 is TGTGCCAGCAGCTTAATAGGACAGTCAAAGGGAAGGCATGGCTACACCTTC.

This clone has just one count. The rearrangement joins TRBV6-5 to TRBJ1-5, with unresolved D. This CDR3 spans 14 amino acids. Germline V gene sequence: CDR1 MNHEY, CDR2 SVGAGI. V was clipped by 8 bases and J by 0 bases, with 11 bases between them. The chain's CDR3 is CASRFYASNQPQHF. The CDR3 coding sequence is TGTGCCAGCCGATTCTACGCTAGCAATCAGCCCCAGCATTTT.

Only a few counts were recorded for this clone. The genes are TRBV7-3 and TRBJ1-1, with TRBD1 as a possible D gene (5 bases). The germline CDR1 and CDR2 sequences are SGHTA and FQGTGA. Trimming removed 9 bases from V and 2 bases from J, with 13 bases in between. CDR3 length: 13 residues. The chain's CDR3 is CASSRVENTEAFF. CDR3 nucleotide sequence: TGTGCCAGTTCCAGGGTCGAAAACACTGAAGCTTTCTTT. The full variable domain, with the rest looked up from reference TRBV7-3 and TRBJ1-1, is GAGVSQTPSNKVTEKGKYVELRCDPISGHTALYWYRQSLGQGPEFLIYFQGTGAADDSGLPNDRFFAVRPEGSVSTLKIQRTERGDSAVYLCASSRVENTEAFFGQGTRLTVV.

CDR3 in amino acids: CASSTTSGIRTDTQYF. As DNA, the CDR3 is TGTGCCAGCAGCACGACTAGCGGGATTCGCACAGATACGCAGTATTTT. The chain employs TRBV7-3 and TRBJ2-3; TRBD2 matches at 11 bases. The length of the CDR3 is 16 residues. Germline V gene sequence: CDR1 SGHTA, CDR2 FQGTGA. The junction had 5 bases not matched to a gene; V was cut back by 5 bases and J by 1 base.

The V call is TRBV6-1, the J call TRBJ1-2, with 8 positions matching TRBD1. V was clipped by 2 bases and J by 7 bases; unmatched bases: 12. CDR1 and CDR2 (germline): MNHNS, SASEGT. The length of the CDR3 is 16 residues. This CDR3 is CASSERTGLGASGYTF. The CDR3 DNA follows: TGTGCCAGCAGTGAAAGGACAGGGCTAGGGGCAAGTGGCTACACCTTC.

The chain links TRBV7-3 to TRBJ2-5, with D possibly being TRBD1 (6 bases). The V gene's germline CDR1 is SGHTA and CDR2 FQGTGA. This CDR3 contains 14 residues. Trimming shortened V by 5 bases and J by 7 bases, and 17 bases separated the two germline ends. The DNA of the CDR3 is TGTGCCAGCAGCCCGGGGCCAGGGGCGGTGACCCAGTACTTC. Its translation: CASSPGPGAVTQYF.

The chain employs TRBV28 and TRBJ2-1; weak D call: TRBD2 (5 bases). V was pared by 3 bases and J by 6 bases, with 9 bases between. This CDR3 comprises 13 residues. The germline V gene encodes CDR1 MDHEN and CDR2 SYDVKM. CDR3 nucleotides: TGTGCCAGCAGTTTTGGGAGAACCAATGAGCAGTTCTTC. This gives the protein CASSFGRTNEQFF.